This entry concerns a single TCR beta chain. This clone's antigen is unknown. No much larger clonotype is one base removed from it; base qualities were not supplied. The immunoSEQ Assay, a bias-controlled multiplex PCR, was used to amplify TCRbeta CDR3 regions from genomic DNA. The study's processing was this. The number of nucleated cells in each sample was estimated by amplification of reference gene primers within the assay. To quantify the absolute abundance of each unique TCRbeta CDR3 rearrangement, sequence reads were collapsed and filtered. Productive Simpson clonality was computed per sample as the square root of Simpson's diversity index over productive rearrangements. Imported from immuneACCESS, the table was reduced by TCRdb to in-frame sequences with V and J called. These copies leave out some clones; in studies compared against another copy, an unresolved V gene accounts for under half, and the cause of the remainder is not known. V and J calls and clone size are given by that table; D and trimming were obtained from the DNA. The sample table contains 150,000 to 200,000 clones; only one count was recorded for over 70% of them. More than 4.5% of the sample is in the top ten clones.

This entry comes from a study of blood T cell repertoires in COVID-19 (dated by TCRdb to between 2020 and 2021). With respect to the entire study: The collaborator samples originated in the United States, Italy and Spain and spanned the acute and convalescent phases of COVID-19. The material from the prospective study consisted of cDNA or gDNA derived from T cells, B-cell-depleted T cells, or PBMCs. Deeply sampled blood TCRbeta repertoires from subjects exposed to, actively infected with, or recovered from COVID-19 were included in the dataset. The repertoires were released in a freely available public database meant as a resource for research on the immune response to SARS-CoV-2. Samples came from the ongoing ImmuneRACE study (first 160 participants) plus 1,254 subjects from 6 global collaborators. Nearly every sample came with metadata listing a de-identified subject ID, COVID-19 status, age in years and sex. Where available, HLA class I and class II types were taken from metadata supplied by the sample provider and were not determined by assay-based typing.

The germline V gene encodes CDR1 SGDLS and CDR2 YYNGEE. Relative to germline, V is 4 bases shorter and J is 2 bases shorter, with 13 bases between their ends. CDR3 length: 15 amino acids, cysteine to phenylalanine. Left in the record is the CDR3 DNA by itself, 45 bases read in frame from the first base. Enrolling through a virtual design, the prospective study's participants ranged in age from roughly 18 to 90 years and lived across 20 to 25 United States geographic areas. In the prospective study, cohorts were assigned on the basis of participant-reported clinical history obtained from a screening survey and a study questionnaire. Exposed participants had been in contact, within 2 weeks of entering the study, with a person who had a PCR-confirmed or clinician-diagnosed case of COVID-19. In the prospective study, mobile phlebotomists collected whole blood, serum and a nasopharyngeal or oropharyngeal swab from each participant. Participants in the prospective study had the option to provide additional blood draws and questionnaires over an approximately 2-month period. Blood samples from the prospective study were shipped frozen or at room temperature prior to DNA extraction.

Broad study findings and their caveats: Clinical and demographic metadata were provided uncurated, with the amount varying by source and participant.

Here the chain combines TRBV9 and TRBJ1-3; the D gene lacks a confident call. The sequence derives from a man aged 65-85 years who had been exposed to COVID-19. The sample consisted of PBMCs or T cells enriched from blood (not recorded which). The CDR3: CASSPRGSAGNTIYF. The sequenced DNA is TGTGCCAGCAGCCCCCGCGGGAGCGCTGGAAACACCATATATTTT.